Following are 12 T cell receptor beta chains from one sample sequenced in a study of vaccination effects on CD4 cells after COVID-19. Sequencing followed a ViraFEST assay step that expanded antigen-specific CD4+ T cells with viral peptide pools. Subsequent to a culture period of less than twelve days, CD4+ T cells were isolated. Each person got two doses of an mRNA SARS-CoV-2 vaccine, BNT162b2 or mRNA-1273. Assay: immunoSEQ multiplex PCR; the TCRdb copy retains only in-frame clones and omits some. The table has around 67,000 clones, 75% to 85% seen once. No antigen is known for these receptors. The sample was CD4+ T cells from PBMCs cultured with HCoV-229E spike peptides, taken after COVID-19 vaccination. The receptors were gathered from a human donor who received a COVID-19 vaccine.

The chain combines TRBV6-5 with TRBJ2-5; the D call may be TRBD1 or TRBD2 (5 bases each). Germline-derived CDR1 and CDR2 are MNHEY and SVGAGI. This CDR3 spans 14 amino acids. V shed 8 bases and J shed 0 bases, with 13 bases lying between them. The CDR3 DNA sequence: TGTGCCAGCCGGGACGGCTGGTACCAAGAGACCCAGTACTTC. It codes for CASRDGWYQETQYF.

This clone is a singleton in its sample. The rearrangement uses TRBV5-4 and TRBJ2-3, with D possibly matching TRBD2 (7 bases). V dropped 3 bases and J dropped 4 bases, with 18 bases sitting between them. The CDR3 length is 16 residues. CDR1 and CDR2 from the germline V gene are SGHNT and YYREEE (reference sequence). The CDR3 loop is CASSWRGGREADTQYF. CDR3 in DNA: TGTGCCAGCAGCTGGAGGGGGGGCCGGGAGGCAGATACGCAGTATTTT.

J is TRBJ1-2 and V is TRBV28; the match to TRBD1 covers 8 bases. The CDR3 consists of 16 residues. Looked up from germline, CDR1 is MDHEN and CDR2 is SYDVKM. V gave up 7 bases and J gave up 6 bases; unmatched junction bases: 16. The CDR3 spells CASTPSGARGHDGYTF. The CDR3 coding sequence is TGTGCCAGCACCCCGAGTGGTGCCAGGGGGCATGATGGCTACACCTTC.

The chain links TRBV7-3 to TRBJ2-3; D ambiguous. V lost 1 base to trimming and J lost 0 bases, with 11 bases between them. This CDR3 contains 16 residues. Per the germline V gene, CDR1 is SGHTA and CDR2 is FQGTGA. CDR3 sequence: CASSLRSGGSTDTQYF. The CDR3 region has the DNA TGTGCCAGCAGCTTAAGATCTGGCGGTAGCACAGATACGCAGTATTTT.

This clone was observed once. This rearrangement joins TRBV9 to TRBJ1-4, with D unclear. CDR3 length equals 12 residues. V shed 2 bases and J shed 8 bases, with 7 bases lying between them. Germline CDR1 and CDR2: SGDLS and YYNGEE. The CDR3 region is CASSVDGEKLFF. CDR3 DNA: TGTGCCAGCAGCGTGGACGGGGAAAAACTGTTTTTT.

The V and J genes are TRBV7-2 and TRBJ1-5, with TRBD1 identical over 7 bases. CDR1 is SGHTA and CDR2 is FQGNSA in the germline V gene. V lost 5 bases to trimming and J lost 4 bases; unmatched junction nucleotides: 11. The CDR3 length is 16 residues. CDR3 nucleotide sequence: TGTGCCAGCAGCCCCCGGGACAGCACTTTAAATCAGCCCCAGCATTTT. Protein product: CASSPRDSTLNQPQHF.

This clone occurred once. This CDR3 reads CASSIRLAGPNQETQYF. In DNA form, the CDR3 reads TGTGCCAGTAGTATAAGGCTAGCGGGGCCAAACCAAGAGACCCAGTACTTC. The V call is TRBV19, the J call TRBJ2-5; 9 positions match TRBD2. The CDR3 totals 17 residues. The germline gives CDR1 LNHDA, CDR2 SQIVND (reference sequence). V was clipped by 2 bases and J by 0 bases; unmatched bases: 7.

The chain carries TRBV29-1 and TRBJ1-2, with 8 bases that match TRBD1. The V gene end was trimmed by 0 bases and the J gene end by 1 base; junction bases not matched to a gene: 7. The CDR3 runs 16 residues. CDR1 is SQVTM and CDR2 is ANQGSEA in the germline V gene. CDR3 loop: CSVEDRGTGLNYGYTF. The CDR3 DNA is TGCAGCGTTGAAGATCGGGGGACAGGCCTTAACTATGGCTACACCTTC.

V is TRBV7-8 and J is TRBJ1-3; D is uncertain. This CDR3 has 16 residues. Germline CDR1 and CDR2: SGHVS and FQNEAQ. Trimming removed 5 bases at V and 4 bases at J, with 18 bases between. This CDR3 is CASSPTLTGDGNTIYF. The CDR3 nucleotides are TGTGCCAGCAGCCCGACCTTAACGGGTGACGGAAACACCATATATTTT.

The CDR3 coding sequence is TGTGCCAGTAGTGCCCGGTCCAAAGGCGAGACCCAGTACTTC. Translating gives CASSARSKGETQYF. This rearrangement joins TRBV19 to TRBJ2-5, with no clear D. The CDR3 extends over 14 amino acids. With 5 bases removed from V and 5 bases from J, the gap between germline ends came to 15 bases. The germline V gene encodes CDR1 LNHDA and CDR2 SQIVND (reference sequence).

The chain employs TRBV24-1 and TRBJ2-2; 9 nucleotides align to TRBD2. V dropped 4 bases and J dropped 4; count of bases not matched to a gene: 6. The germline gives CDR1 KGHDR, CDR2 SFDVKD. There are 16 residues in the CDR3. The CDR3 spells CATSEYLAGSTGELFF. DNA of the CDR3: TGTGCCACCAGTGAATATCTAGCGGGGAGCACCGGGGAGCTGTTTTTT.

This clone was recorded a few times. The genes are TRBV7-9 and TRBJ1-2; 9 bases agree with TRBD1. The germline CDR1 and CDR2 sequences are SEHNR and FQNEAQ (reference sequence). This CDR3 spans 15 amino acids. V gave up 4 bases and J gave up 1 base; unmatched junction bases: 4. The CDR3 coding sequence is TGTGCCAGCAGCTCCCGACAGGGGGGTAACTATGGCTACACCTTC. It is translated as CASSSRQGGNYGYTF. Full variable domain (outside the CDR3, taken from reference TRBV7-9 and TRBJ1-2): DTGVSQNPRHKITKRGQNVTFRCDPISEHNRLYWYRQTLGQGPEFLTYFQNEAQLEKSRLLSDRFSAERPKGSFSTLEIQRTEQGDSAMYLCASSSRQGGNYGYTFGSGTRLTVV.